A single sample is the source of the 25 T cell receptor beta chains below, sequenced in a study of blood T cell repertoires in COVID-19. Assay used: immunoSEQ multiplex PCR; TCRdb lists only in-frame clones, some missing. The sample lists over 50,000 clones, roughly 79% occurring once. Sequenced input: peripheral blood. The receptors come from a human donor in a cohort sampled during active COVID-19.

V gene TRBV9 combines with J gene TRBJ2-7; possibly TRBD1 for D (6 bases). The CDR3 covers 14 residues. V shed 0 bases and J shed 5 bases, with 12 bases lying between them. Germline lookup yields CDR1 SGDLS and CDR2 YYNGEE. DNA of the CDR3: TGTGCCAGCAGCGTAGAAGGCAGGGGCCACGAGCAGTACTTC. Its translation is CASSVEGRGHEQYF.

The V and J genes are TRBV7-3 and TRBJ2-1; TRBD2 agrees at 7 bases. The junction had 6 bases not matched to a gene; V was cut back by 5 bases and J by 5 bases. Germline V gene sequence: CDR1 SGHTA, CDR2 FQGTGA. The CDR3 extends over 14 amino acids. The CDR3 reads CASSGGEGNNEQFF. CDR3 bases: TGTGCCAGCAGCGGAGGGGAGGGTAACAATGAGCAGTTCTTC.

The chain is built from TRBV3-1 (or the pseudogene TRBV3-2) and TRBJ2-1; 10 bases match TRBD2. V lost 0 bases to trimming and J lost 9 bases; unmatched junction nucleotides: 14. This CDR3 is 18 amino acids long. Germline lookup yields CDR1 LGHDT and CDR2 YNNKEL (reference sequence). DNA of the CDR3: TGTGCCAGCAGCCAAGACGTTAGAGCGGGGGGGCCCTGGGTTGAGCAGTTCTTC. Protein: CASSQDVRAGGPWVEQFF.

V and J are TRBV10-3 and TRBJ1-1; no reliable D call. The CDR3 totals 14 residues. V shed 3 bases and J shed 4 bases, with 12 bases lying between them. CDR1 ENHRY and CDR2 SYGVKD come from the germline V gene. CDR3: CAISELGSGTEAFF. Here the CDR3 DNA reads TGTGCCATCAGTGAACTCGGTTCCGGCACTGAAGCTTTCTTT.

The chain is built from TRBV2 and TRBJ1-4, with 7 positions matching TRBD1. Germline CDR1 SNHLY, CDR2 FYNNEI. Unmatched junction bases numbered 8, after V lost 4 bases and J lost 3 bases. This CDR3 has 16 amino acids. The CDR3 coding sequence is TGTGCCAGCAGTGCAAGGGGGCTGCGGGCTAATGAAAAACTGTTTTTT. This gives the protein CASSARGLRANEKLFF.

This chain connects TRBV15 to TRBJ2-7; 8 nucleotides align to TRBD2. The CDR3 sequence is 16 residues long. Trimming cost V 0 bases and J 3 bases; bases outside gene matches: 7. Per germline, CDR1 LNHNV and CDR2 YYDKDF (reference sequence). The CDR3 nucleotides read TGTGCCACCAGCAGAGAGGGGACTAGGGCGGGCTACGAGCAGTACTTC. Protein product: CATSREGTRAGYEQYF.

The CDR3 region is CASSTGTGNNQPQHF. The CDR3, as DNA: TGTGCCAGTAGCACCGGGACAGGCAATAATCAGCCCCAGCATTTT. V and J are TRBV19 and TRBJ1-5, with TRBD1 matching over 8 bases. The V gene end was trimmed by 6 bases and the J gene end by 4 bases; junction bases not matched to a gene: 8. This CDR3 comprises 15 residues. The germline CDR1 and CDR2 sequences are LNHDA and SQIVND (reference sequence).

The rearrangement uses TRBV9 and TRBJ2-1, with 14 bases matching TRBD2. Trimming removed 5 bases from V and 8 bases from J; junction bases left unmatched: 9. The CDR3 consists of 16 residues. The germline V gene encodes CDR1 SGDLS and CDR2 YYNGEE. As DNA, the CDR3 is TGTGCCAGCAGGAATAACCCGACTAGCGGGGGGGATGAGCAGTTCTTC. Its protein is CASRNNPTSGGDEQFF.

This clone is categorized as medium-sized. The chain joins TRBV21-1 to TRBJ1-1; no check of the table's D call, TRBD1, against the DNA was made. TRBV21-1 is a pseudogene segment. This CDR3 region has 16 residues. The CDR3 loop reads CASSHNRDRVTIRPFF. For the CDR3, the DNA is TGTGCCAGCAGCCATAACCGGGACAGGGTAACGATACGCCCTTTCTTT.

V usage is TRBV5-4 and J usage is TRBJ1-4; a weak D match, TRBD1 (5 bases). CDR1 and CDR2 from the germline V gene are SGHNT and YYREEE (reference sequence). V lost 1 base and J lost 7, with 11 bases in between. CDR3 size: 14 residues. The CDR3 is CASSLREGSEKLFF. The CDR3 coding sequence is TGTGCCAGCAGCTTGCGGGAGGGGAGTGAAAAACTGTTTTTT.

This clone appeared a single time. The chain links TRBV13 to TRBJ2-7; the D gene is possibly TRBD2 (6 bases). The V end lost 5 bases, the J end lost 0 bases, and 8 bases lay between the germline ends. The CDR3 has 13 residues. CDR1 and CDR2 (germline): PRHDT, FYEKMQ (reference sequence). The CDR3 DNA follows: TGTGCCAGCAGCCCCGGGGGCTCCTACGAGCAGTACTTC. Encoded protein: CASSPGGSYEQYF.

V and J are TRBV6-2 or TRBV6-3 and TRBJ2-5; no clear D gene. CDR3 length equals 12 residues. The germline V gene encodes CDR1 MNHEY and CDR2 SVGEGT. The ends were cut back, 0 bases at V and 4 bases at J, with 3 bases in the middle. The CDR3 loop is CASSYSRETQYF. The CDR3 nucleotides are TGTGCCAGCAGTTACTCGAGAGAGACCCAGTACTTC.

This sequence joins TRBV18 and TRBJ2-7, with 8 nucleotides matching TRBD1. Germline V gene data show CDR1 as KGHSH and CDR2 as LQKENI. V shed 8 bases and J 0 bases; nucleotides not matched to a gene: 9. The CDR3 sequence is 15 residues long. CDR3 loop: CASRPRTGPSYEQYF. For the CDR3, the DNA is TGTGCCAGCCGGCCCAGGACAGGGCCCTCCTACGAGCAGTACTTC.

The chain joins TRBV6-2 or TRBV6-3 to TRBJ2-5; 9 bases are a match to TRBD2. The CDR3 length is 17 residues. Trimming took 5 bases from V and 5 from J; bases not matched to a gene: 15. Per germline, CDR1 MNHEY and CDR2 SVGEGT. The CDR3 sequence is CASSRGVIAGAGETQYF. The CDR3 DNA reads TGTGCCAGCAGTAGGGGCGTGATAGCGGGAGCAGGGGAGACCCAGTACTTC.

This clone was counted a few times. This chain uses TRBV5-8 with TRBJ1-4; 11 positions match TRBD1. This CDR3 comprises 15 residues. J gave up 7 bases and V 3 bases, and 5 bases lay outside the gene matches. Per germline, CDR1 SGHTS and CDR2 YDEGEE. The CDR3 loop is CASSYRDRGIEKLFF. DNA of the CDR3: TGTGCCAGCAGCTACCGGGACAGGGGGATTGAAAAACTGTTTTTT.

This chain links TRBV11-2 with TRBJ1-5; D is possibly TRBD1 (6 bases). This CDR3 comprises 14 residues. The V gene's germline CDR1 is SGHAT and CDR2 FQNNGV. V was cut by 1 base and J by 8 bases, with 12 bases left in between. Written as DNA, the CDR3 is TGTGCCAGCAGCTTAGCCTCCCAGGGGAAGCCCCAGCATTTT. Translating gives CASSLASQGKPQHF.

The CDR3 nucleotides are TGTGCCTGGAGTGTAGGGGGCTATGAGCAGTTCTTC. It is translated as CAWSVGGYEQFF. V usage is TRBV30 and J usage is TRBJ2-1, with 7 bases lining up with TRBD1. Germline V gene lookup returns CDR1 GTSNPN and CDR2 SVGIG (reference sequence). V trimming: 0 bases; J trimming: 8 bases; junction bases outside the gene matches: 1. CDR3 size: 12 residues.

The CDR3 DNA sequence: TGCGCCAGCAGCCTAGGGACAGGGAAGCAGGAGACCCAGTACTTC. Translating gives CASSLGTGKQETQYF. V and J are TRBV5-1 and TRBJ2-5; 9 nucleotides line up with TRBD1. The CDR3 runs to 15 residues. Germline V gives CDR1 SGHRS, CDR2 YFSETQ. V dropped 4 bases and J dropped 5; count of bases not matched to a gene: 9.

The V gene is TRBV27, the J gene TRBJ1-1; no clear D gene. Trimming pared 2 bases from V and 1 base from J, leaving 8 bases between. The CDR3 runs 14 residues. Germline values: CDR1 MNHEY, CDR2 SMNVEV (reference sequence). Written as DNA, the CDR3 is TGTGCCAGCAGTTTAGGCGGGTCGAACACTGAAGCTTTCTTT. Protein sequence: CASSLGGSNTEAFF.

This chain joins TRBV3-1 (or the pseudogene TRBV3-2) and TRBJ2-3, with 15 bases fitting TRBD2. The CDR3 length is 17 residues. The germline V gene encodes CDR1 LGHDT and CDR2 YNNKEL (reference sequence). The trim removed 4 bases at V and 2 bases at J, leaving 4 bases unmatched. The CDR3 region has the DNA TGTGCCAGCAGCCGGACTAGCGGGGGGGGCAACACAGATACGCAGTATTTT. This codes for CASSRTSGGGNTDTQYF.

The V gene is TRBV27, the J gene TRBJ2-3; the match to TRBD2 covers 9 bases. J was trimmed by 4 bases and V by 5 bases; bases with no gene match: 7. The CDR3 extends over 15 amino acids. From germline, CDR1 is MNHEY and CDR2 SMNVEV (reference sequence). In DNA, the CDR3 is TGTGCCAGCAGTGGGGGACTAGCAATCGCAGATACGCAGTATTTT. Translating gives CASSGGLAIADTQYF.

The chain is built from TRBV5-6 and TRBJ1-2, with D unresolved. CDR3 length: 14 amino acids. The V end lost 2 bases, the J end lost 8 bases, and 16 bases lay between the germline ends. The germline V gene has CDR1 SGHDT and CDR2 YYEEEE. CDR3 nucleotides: TGTGCCAGCAGCTTTCTTGGACTCTCCGGGGGCTACACCTTC. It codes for CASSFLGLSGGYTF.

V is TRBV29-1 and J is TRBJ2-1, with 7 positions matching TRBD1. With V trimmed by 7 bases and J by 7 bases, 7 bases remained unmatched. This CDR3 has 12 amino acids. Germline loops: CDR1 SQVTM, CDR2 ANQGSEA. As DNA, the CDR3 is TGCAGCGCAGGACAGGATTTTAATGAGCAGTTCTTC. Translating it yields CSAGQDFNEQFF.

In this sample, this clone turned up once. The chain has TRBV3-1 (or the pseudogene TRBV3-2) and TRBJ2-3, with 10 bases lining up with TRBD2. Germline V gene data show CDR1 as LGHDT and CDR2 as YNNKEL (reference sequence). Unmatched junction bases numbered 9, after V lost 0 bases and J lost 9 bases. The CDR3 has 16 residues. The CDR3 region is CASSQDRKIAGGTQYF. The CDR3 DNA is TGTGCCAGCAGCCAAGATCGGAAAATAGCGGGAGGCACGCAGTATTTT.

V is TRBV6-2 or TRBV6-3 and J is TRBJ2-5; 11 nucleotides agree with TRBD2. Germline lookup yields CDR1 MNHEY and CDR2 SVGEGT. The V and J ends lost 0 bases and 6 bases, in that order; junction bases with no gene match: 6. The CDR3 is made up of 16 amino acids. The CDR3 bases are TGTGCCAGCAGTTACTCCCCTAGCGGGAGGCGGAAGACCCAGTACTTC. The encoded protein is CASSYSPSGRRKTQYF.